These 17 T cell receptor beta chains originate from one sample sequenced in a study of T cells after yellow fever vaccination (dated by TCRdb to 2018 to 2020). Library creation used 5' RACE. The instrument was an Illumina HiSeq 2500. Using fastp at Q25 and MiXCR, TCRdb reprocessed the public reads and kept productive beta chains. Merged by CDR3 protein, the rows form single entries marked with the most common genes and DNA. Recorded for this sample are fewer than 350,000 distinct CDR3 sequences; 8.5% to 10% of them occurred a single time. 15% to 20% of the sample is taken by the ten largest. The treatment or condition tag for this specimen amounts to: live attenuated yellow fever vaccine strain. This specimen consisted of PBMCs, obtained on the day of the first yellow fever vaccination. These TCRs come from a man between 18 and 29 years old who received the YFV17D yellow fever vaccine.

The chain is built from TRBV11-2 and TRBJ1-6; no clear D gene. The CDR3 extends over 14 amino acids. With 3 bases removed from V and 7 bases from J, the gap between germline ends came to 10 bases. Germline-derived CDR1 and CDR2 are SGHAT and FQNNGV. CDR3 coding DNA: TGTGCCAGCAGCTTCGGGTCGGGGAATTCACCCCTCCACTTT. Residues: CASSFGSGNSPLHF.

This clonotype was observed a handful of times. CDR3 coding DNA: TGTGCCAGCGGGACAGGGCTCGCTCCCTATGGCTACACCTTC. Translating gives CASGTGLAPYGYTF. The V and J genes are TRBV27 and TRBJ1-2, with 9 bases lining up with TRBD1. Looked up from germline, CDR1 is MNHEY and CDR2 is SMNVEV (reference sequence). V lost 8 bases and J lost 4; bases outside the gene matches: 8. This CDR3 spans 14 amino acids.

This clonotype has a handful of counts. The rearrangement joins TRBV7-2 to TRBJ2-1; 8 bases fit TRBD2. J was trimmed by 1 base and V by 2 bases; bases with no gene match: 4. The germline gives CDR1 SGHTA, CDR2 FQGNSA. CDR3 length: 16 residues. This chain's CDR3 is CASSLFVAGSYNEQFF. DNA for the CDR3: TGTGCCAGCAGCTTATTTGTAGCGGGGTCCTACAATGAGCAGTTCTTC.

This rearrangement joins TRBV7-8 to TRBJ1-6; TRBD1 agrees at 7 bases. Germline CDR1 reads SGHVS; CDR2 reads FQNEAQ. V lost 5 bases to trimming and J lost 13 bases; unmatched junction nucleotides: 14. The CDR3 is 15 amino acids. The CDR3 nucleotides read TGTGCCAGCAGCCATCGGGACAGTGCCCCCAGGCCCCTCCACTTT. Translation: CASSHRDSAPRPLHF.

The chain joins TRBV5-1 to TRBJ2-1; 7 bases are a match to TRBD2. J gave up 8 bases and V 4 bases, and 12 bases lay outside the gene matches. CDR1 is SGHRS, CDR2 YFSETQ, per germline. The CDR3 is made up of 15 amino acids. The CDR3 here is CASSPSAGRVDEQFF. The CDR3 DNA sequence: TGCGCCAGCAGCCCTTCAGCGGGGAGGGTCGATGAGCAGTTCTTC. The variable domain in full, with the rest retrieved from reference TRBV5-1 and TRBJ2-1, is KAGVTQTPRYLIKTRGQQVTLSCSPISGHRSVSWYQQTPGQGLQFLFEYFSETQRNKGNFPGRFSGRQFSNSRSEMNVSTLELGDSALYLCASSPSAGRVDEQFFGPGTRLTVL.

The CDR3 sequence: CASSPGREPHQEAFF. CDR3 DNA: TGCGCCAGCAGCCCCGGCAGGGAACCTCATCAAGAAGCTTTCTTT. V is TRBV5-1 and J is TRBJ1-1; weak D call: TRBD1 (5 bases). Trimming stripped 4 bases from V and 8 bases from J, with 21 bases between. Germline CDR1 reads SGHRS; CDR2 reads YFSETQ. The CDR3 covers 15 residues.

This CDR3 reads CASSVGPGSPYEQYF. The CDR3 nucleotides are TGTGCCAGCAGCGTAGGTCCAGGGTCCCCCTACGAGCAGTACTTC. The rearrangement uses TRBV9 and TRBJ2-7; D may be TRBD1 (5 bases). Germline V gives CDR1 SGDLS, CDR2 YYNGEE. The CDR3 has 15 amino acids. With 0 bases removed from V and 2 bases from J, the gap between germline ends came to 12 bases.

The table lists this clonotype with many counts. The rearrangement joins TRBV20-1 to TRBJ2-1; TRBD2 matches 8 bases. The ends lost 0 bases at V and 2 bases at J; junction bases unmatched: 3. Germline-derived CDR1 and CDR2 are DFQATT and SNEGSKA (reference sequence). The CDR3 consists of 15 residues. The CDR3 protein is CSARDERETYNEQFF. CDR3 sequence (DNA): TGCAGTGCTAGAGATGAGCGGGAGACCTACAATGAGCAGTTCTTC.

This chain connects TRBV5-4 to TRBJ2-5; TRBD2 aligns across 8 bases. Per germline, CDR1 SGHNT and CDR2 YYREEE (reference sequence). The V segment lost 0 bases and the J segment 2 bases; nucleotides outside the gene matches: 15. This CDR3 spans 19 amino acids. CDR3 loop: CASSLARSSGGTVQETQYF. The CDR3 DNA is TGTGCCAGCAGCTTGGCTCGGTCGAGCGGGGGAACCGTTCAAGAGACCCAGTACTTC.

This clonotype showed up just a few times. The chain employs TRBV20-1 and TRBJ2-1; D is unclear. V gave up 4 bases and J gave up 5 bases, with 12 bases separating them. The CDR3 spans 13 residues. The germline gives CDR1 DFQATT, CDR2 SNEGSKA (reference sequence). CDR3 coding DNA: TGCAGTGCTAATCCGATGGGAAACAATGAGCAGTTCTTC. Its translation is CSANPMGNNEQFF.

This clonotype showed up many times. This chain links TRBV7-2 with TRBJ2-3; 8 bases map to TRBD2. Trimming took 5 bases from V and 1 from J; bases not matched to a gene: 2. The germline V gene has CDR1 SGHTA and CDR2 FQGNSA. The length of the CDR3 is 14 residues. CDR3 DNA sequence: TGTGCCAGCAGCGGTAGCGGGGGCACAGATACGCAGTATTTT. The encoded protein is CASSGSGGTDTQYF.

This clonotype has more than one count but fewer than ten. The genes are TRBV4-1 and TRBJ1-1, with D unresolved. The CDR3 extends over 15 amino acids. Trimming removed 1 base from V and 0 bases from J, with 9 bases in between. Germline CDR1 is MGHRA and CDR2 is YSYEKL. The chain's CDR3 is CASSQAAGMNTEAFF. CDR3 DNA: TGCGCCAGCAGCCAAGCGGCGGGGATGAACACTGAAGCTTTCTTT.

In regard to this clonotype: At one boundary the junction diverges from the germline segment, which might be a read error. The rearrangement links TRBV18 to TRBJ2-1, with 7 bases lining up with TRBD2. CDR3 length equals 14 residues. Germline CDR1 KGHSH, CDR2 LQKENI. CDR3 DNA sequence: TGTGCCAGCTCACGGGAGGGGCTCCTATACAGTGAGCAGTTC. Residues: CASSREGLLYSEQF.

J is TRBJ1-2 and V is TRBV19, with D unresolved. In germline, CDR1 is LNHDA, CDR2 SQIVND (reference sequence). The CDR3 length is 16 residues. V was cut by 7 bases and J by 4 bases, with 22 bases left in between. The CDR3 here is CASTRRLRGPSYGYTF. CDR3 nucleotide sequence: TGTGCCAGTACCCGCCGTCTACGCGGTCCCTCCTATGGCTACACCTTC.

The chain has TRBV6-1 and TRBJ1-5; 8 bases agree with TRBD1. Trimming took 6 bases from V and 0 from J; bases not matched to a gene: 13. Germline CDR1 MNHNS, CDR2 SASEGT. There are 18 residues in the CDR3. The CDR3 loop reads CASSDPTQTGDSNQPQHF. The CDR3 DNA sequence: TGTGCCAGCAGCGACCCCACCCAGACAGGGGATAGCAATCAGCCCCAGCATTTT.

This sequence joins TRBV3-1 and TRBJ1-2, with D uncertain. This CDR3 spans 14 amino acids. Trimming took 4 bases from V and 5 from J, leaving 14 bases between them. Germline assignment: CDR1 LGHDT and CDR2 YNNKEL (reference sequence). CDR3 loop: CASSRKGGGYGYTF. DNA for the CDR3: TGTGCCAGCAGCCGAAAGGGAGGAGGGTATGGCTACACCTTC. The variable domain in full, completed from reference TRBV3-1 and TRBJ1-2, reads DTAVSQTPKYLVTQMGNDKSIKCEQNLGHDTMYWYKQDSKKFLKIMFSYNNKELIINETVPNRFSPKSPDKAHLNLHINSLELGDSAVYFCASSRKGGGYGYTFGSGTRLTVV.

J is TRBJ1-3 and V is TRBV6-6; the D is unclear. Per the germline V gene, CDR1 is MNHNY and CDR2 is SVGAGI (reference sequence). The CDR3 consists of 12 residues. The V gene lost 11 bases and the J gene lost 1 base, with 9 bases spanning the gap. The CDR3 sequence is CAAASSGNTIYF. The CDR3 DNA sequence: TGTGCCGCGGCCTCATCTGGAAACACCATATATTTT.